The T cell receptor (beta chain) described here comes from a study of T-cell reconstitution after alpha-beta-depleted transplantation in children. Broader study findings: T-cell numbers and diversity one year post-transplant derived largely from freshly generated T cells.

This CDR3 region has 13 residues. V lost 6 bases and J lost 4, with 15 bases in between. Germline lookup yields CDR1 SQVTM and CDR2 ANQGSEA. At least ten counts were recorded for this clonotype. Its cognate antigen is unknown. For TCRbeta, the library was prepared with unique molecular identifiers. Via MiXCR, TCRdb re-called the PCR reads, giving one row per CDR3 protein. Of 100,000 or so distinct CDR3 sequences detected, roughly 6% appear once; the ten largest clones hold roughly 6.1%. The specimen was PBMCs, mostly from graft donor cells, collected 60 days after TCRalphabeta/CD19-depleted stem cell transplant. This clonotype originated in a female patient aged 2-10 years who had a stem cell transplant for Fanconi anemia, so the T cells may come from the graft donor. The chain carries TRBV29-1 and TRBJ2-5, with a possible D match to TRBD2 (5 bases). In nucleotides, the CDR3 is TGCAGCGTCCCCGACCCCGCGGGAGAGACCCAGTACTTC. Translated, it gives CSVPDPAGETQYF.